A selection of T cell receptor beta chains follows, all from one sample in a study of cytomegalovirus exposure and HLA in healthy donors. Sequenced by immunoSEQ multiplex PCR; TCRdb stores in-frame clones only, minus some. The sample consists of roughly 180,000 clones, more than 80% of them appearing once. The specimen was PBMCs. The source of these receptors is a young man in good health and CMV-seropositive. Each CDR3 is given with its conserved first and last residue. The order of the fields is J gene, clone size, V gene, D gene, CDR3 protein, CDR3 DNA. D genes are given only for firm matches. Part of the rows lack a size; the others show once, few, many or a class for expanded clones.

>TRBJ2-2|-|TRBV6-5|TRBD1
CASSTGAGELFF
TGTGCCAGCAGTACAGGGGCCGGGGAGCTGTTTTTT
>TRBJ2-7|-|TRBV19|TRBD1
CASRQGLNEQYF
TGTGCCAGTCGACAGGGTCTCAACGAGCAGTACTTC
>TRBJ2-3|-|TRBV29-1|TRBD2
CSVGTRHTDTQYF
TGCAGCGTCGGGACTAGGCACACAGATACGCAGTATTTT
>TRBJ2-3|-|TRBV28|TRBD2
CASSYSGRARAGTDTQYF
TGTGCCAGCAGTTATAGCGGGAGGGCCAGGGCGGGCACAGATACGCAGTATTTT
>TRBJ2-5|-|TRBV5-1|-
CASRRQEETQYF
TGCGCCAGCAGGCGACAGGAAGAGACCCAGTACTTC
>TRBJ2-7|-|TRBV28|TRBD2
CASRPAGVSYEQYF
TGTGCCAGCAGGCCGGCGGGGGTCTCCTACGAGCAGTACTTC
>TRBJ2-1|-|TRBV5-1|TRBD2
CASSLGWLAGGHEQFF
TGCGCCAGCAGCTTGGGTTGGCTAGCGGGAGGCCATGAGCAGTTCTTC
>TRBJ2-5|-|TRBV29-1|TRBD2
CSVSGLAEETQYF
TGCAGCGTTTCGGGACTAGCGGAAGAGACCCAGTACTTC
>TRBJ1-4|-|TRBV5-1|-
CASSLGAGNEKLFF
TGCGCCAGCAGCTTGGGGGCGGGAAACGAAAAACTGTTTTTT
>TRBJ2-5|-|TRBV5-1|-
CVSSLERETQYF
TGCGTCAGCAGCTTGGAGCGAGAGACCCAGTACTTC
>TRBJ2-6|many|TRBV4-3|-
CASSQDRGSGANVLTF
TGCGCCAGCAGCCAAGATCGCGGTTCTGGGGCCAACGTCCTGACTTTC
>TRBJ1-5|few|TRBV5-6|-
CASSFGGGREPQHF
TGTGCCAGCAGCTTCGGCGGGGGAAGGGAGCCCCAGCATTTT
>TRBJ2-1|-|TRBV30|TRBD2
CAWSVRGLAGEGEQFF
TGTGCCTGGAGTGTACGAGGCCTAGCGGGAGAGGGTGAGCAGTTCTTC
>TRBJ1-1|few|TRBV19|TRBD1
CASSLDRDTEAFF
TGTGCCAGTAGTTTGGACAGGGACACTGAAGCTTTCTTT
>TRBJ1-1|-|TRBV30|TRBD1
CAWIPRGVNTEAFF
TGTGCCTGGATCCCCAGGGGGGTGAACACTGAAGCTTTCTTT
>TRBJ1-5|-|TRBV19|-
CASSIAWGHQPQHF
TGTGCCAGTAGTATTGCCTGGGGGCATCAGCCCCAGCATTTT
>TRBJ2-5|-|TRBV18|-
CASSPPSGALHF
TGTGCCAGCTCACCACCATCCGGAGCTCTACACTTC
>TRBJ1-2|-|TRBV6-6|TRBD1
CASSYLTGGFDGYTF
TGTGCCAGCAGTTACTTGACAGGGGGCTTTGATGGCTACACCTTC
>TRBJ2-2|-|TRBV19|TRBD2
CASSIGGGRSGELFF
TGTGCCAGTAGTATAGGAGGCGGGAGATCCGGGGAGCTGTTTTTT
>TRBJ1-1|-|TRBV27|-
CASRTANTEAFF
TGTGCCAGTCGGACAGCGAACACTGAAGCTTTCTTT
>TRBJ2-1|-|TRBV30|TRBD2
CAWSPLGVGRVF
TGTGCCTGGAGTCCATTAGGGGTCGGGAGGGTCTTC
>TRBJ2-6|-|TRBV30|-
CASAPGANVLTF
TGTGCGAGCGCCCCTGGGGCCAACGTCCTGACTTTC
>TRBJ1-5|once|TRBV6-5|-
CASSYSPREPQHF
TGTGCCAGCAGTTACAGCCCGAGAGAGCCCCAGCATTTT
>TRBJ2-2|-|TRBV19|TRBD1
CASIATGAGELFF
TGTGCCAGTATCGCCACAGGGGCCGGGGAGCTGTTTTTT
>TRBJ2-1|-|TRBV7-3|-
CASSLTGLRADEQFF
TGTGCCAGCAGCTTAACGGGGCTCAGGGCGGATGAGCAGTTCTTC
>TRBJ2-3|-|TRBV5-6|TRBD1
CASSLAGRGRTDTQYF
TGTGCCAGCAGCTTGGCCGGAAGGGGGCGGACAGATACGCAGTATTTT
>TRBJ2-3|-|TRBV7-2|TRBD2
CASSSTSGRRTDTQYF
TGTGCCAGCAGCTCGACTAGCGGGAGAAGAACAGATACGCAGTATTTT
>TRBJ1-5|-|TRBV27|-
CASRPRGGLGQPQHF
TGTGCCAGCCGACCGAGGGGAGGGCTCGGCCAGCCCCAGCATTTT
>TRBJ1-2|-|TRBV19|-
CASRRIGERNYGYTF
TGTGCCAGTAGGCGGATCGGGGAGAGGAACTATGGCTACACCTTC
>TRBJ2-3|-|TRBV28|-
CAKGSQGFSTDTQYF
TGTGCCAAAGGATCCCAGGGGTTCAGCACAGATACGCAGTATTTT
>TRBJ1-5|-|TRBV5-8|-
CASSFVSNSNQPQHF
TGTGCCAGCAGCTTTGTGTCCAACTCCAATCAGCCCCAGCATTTT
>TRBJ2-2|-|TRBV6-5|TRBD2
CASSSTSGSGELFF
TGTGCCAGCAGTTCGACTAGCGGGAGCGGGGAGCTGTTTTTT
>TRBJ2-2|-|TRBV7-2|-
CASSSLAYTGELFF
TGTGCCAGCAGCTCGCTAGCTTACACCGGGGAGCTGTTTTTT
>TRBJ2-5|many|TRBV7-2|TRBD1
CASSLVDRAQETQYF
TGTGCCAGCAGCTTAGTGGACAGGGCCCAAGAGACCCAGTACTTC
>TRBJ2-7|-|TRBV6-5|-
CASSRGTYEQYF
TGTGCCAGCAGCCGCGGGACTTACGAGCAGTACTTC
>TRBJ2-7|-|TRBV15|-
CATSRDNEQYF
TGTGCCACCAGCAGAGATAACGAGCAGTACTTC
>TRBJ2-7|-|TRBV9|-
CASSVGVEPYEQYF
TGTGCCAGCAGCGTAGGTGTAGAGCCGTACGAGCAGTACTTC
>TRBJ2-1|-|TRBV19|TRBD2
CASRAGTSGYNEQFF
TGTGCCAGTAGGGCCGGGACTAGCGGTTACAATGAGCAGTTCTTC
>TRBJ2-1|-|TRBV7-8|TRBD2
CASSSSGTSGRALYNEQFF
TGTGCCAGCAGCTCCTCCGGGACTAGCGGGAGGGCACTCTACAATGAGCAGTTCTTC
>TRBJ1-2|-|TRBV25-1|TRBD1
CASSAQTGDVGYGYTF
TGTGCCAGCAGTGCTCAGACAGGGGATGTGGGCTATGGCTACACCTTC
>TRBJ1-4|-|TRBV29-1|TRBD1
CSVGDRFNVEKLFF
TGCAGCGTGGGGGACAGGTTTAACGTTGAGAAACTGTTTTTT
>TRBJ2-7|-|TRBV11-2|TRBD2
CASSSGLAGVSYEQYF
TGTGCCAGCAGCTCCGGACTAGCGGGAGTTAGTTACGAGCAGTACTTC
>TRBJ2-1|-|TRBV5-1|-
CASSWRDPVYHEQFF
TGCGCCAGCAGCTGGCGGGACCCAGTATACCATGAGCAGTTCTTC
>TRBJ2-5|-|TRBV25-1|-
CASSIPGHRQGETQYF
TGTGCCAGCAGTATACCGGGACACCGCCAAGGAGAGACCCAGTACTTC
>TRBJ1-4|-|TRBV29-1|-
CSVGVQGEKLFF
TGCAGCGTCGGGGTACAGGGCGAAAAACTGTTTTTT
>TRBJ2-7|-|TRBV7-2|-
CASSLGPGAYEQYF
TGTGCCAGCAGCTTAGGCCCGGGGGCCTACGAGCAGTACTTC
>TRBJ2-5|few|TRBV5-1|-
CASSYFSQGRGETQYF
TGCGCCAGCAGCTATTTCTCTCAGGGGAGAGGAGAGACCCAGTACTTC
>TRBJ2-3|-|TRBV7-2|-
CASSPGQNSVTDTQYF
TGTGCCAGCAGCCCCGGACAGAATTCGGTCACAGATACGCAGTATTTT
>TRBJ2-2|-|TRBV5-1|-
CASSLALEGTGELFF
TGCGCCAGCAGCTTGGCCCTGGAGGGCACCGGGGAGCTGTTTTTT
>TRBJ2-5|once|TRBV7-7|TRBD1
CASSLGQGLGETQYF
TGTGCCAGCAGCTTGGGACAGGGGCTAGGGGAGACCCAGTACTTC
>TRBJ1-2|-|TRBV2|-
CASSEDSRNYGYTF
TGTGCCAGCAGTGAAGACAGTAGGAACTATGGCTACACCTTC
>TRBJ2-4|-|TRBV4-3|TRBD2
CASSQGTAGVAKNIQYF
TGCGCCAGCAGCCAAGGGACAGCGGGGGTAGCCAAAAACATTCAGTACTTC
>TRBJ2-7|-|TRBV5-4|-
CATATQGTLRTYEQYF
TGTGCCACCGCGACGCAGGGAACTCTAAGGACCTACGAGCAGTACTTC
>TRBJ1-4|few|TRBV27|TRBD1
CASSLVRGLDNEKLFF
TGTGCCAGCAGTCTCGTCAGGGGGCTTGATAATGAAAAACTGTTTTTT
>TRBJ1-1|-|TRBV7-8|-
CASATFQGWGTEAFF
TGTGCCAGCGCGACTTTCCAGGGTTGGGGCACTGAAGCTTTCTTT